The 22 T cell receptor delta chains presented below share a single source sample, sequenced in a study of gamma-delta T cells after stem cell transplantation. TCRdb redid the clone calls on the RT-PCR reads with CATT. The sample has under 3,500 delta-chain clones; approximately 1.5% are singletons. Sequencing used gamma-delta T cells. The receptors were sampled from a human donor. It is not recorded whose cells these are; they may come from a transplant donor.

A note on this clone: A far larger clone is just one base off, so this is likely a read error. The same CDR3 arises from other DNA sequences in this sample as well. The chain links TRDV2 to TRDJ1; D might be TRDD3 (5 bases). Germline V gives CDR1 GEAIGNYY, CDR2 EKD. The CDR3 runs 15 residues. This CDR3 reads CACDTVGTYTDKLIF. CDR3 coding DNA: TGTGCATGTGACACAGTGGGGACGTACACCGATAAACTCATCTTT.

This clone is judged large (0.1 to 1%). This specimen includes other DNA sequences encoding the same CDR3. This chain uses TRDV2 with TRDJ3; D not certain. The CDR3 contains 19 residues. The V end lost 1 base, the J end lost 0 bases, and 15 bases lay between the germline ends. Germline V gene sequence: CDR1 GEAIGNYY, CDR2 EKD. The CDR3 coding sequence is TGTGCCTGTGACACTTTGGATCCCGTGAGCTCCTGGGACACCCGACAGATGTTTTTC. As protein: CACDTLDPVSSWDTRQMFF.

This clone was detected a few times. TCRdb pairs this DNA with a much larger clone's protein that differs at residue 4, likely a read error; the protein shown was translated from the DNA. CDR3 coding DNA: TGTGCCTGTGGCACCGTTATTGGGTGGGGGATTTACCCGGCCGATAAACTCATCTTT. Amino acids: CACGTVIGWGIYPADKLIF. The chain links TRDV2 to TRDJ1, with 8 nucleotides matching TRDD3. The CDR3 covers 19 residues. Germline CDR1 and CDR2: GEAIGNYY and EKD.

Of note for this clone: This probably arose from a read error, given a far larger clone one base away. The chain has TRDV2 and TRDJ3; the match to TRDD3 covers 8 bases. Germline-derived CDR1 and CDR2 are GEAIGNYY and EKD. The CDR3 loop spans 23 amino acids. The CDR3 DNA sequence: TGTGCCTGTGACACCGTTGTCCGGGATACGCCGGAAGAAACCTCCTGGGACACCCGACAGGTGTTTTTC. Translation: CACDTVVRDTPEETSWDTRQVFF.

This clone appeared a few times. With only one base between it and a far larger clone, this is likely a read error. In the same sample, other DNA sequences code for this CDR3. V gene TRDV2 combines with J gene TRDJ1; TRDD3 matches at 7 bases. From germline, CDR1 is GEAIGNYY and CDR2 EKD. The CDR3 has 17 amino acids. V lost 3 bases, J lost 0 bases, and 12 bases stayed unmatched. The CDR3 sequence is CACDSLGGGSYTDKLIF. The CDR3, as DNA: TGTGCCTGTGACTCCCTAGGAGGGGGATCGTACACCGATAAACTCATCTTT.

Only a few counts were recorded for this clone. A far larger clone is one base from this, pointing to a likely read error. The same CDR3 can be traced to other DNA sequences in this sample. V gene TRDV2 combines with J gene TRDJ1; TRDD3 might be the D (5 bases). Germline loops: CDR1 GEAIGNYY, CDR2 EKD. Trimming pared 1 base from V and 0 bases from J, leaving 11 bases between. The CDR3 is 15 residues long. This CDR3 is CACDTVGFNTDKLIF. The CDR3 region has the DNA TGTGCCTGTGACACAGTGGGGTTCAACACCGATAAACTCATCTTT.

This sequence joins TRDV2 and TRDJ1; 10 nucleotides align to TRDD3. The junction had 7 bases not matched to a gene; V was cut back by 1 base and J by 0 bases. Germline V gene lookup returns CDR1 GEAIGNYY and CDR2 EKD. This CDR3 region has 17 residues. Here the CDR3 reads CACDTVEGGYDTDKLIF. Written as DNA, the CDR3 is TGTGCCTGTGACACGGTTGAAGGGGGATACGACACCGATAAACTCATCTTT.

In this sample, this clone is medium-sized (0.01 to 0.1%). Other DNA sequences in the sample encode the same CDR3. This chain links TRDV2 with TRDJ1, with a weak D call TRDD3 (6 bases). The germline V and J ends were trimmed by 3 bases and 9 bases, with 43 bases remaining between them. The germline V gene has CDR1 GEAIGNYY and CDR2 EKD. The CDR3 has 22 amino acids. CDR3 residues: CACDPLLSGAGEYASTGRELIF. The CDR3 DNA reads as TGTGCCTGTGACCCGCTTCTCTCCGGCGCTGGGGAGTACGCGTCGACGGGTCGGGAACTCATCTTT.

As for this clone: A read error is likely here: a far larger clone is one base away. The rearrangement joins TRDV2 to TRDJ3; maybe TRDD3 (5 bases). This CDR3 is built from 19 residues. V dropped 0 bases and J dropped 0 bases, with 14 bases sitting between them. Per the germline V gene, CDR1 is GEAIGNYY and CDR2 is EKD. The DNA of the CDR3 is TGTGCCTGTGACACCGTAGGGGGTACCAGCTCCTGGGACACCCGACAGATGTTTTTC. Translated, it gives CACDTVGGTSSWDTRQMFF.

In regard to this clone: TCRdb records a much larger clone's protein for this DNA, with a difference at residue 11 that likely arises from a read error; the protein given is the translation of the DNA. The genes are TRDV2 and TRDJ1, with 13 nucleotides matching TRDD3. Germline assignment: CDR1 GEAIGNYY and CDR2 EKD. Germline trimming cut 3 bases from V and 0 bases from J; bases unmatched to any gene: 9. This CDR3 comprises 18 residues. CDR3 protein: CACDAVLGDTQDTDKLIF. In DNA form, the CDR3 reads TGTGCCTGTGACGCCGTACTGGGGGATACGCAGGACACCGATAAACTCATCTTT.

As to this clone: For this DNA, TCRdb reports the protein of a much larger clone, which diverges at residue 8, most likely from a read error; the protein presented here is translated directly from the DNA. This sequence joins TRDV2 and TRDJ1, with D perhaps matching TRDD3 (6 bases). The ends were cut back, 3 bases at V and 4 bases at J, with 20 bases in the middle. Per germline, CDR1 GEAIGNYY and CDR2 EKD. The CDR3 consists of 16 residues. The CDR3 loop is CACDALGGRVGDKLIF. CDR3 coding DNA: TGTGCCTGTGACGCCTTGGGGGGTAGGGTTGGCGATAAACTCATCTTT.

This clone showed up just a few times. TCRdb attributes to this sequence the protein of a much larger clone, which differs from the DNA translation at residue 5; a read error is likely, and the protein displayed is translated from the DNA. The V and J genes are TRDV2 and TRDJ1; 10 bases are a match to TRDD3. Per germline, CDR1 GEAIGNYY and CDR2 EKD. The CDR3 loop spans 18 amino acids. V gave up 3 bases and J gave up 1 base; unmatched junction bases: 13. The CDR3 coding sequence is TGTGCCTGTGACGGGATTTCAACTGGGGGATTTCGCACCGATAAACTCATCTTT. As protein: CACDGISTGGFRTDKLIF.

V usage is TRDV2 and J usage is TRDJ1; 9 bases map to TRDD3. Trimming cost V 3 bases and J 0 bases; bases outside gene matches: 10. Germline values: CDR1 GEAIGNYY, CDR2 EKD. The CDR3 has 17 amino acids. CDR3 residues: CACDALLGDFNTDKLIF. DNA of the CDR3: TGTGCCTGTGACGCCTTACTGGGGGACTTCAACACCGATAAACTCATCTTT.

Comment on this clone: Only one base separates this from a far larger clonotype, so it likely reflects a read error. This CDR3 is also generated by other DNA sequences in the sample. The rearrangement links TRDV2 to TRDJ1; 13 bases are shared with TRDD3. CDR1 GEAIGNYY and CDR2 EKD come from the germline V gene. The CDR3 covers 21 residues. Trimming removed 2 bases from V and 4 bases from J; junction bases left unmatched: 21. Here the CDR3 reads CACDMILGDTGPQPGNDKLIF. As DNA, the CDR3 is TGTGCCTGTGACATGATACTGGGGGATACGGGTCCGCAACCAGGGAACGATAAACTCATCTTT.

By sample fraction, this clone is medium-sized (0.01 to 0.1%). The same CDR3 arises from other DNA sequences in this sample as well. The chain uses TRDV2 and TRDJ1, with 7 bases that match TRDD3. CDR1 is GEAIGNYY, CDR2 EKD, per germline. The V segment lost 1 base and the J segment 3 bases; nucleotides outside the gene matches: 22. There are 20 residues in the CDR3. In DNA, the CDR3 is TGTGCCTGTGACACTATATCTGGGGGCCTTCGTCCCTCGGCCTCCGATAAACTCATCTTT. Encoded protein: CACDTISGGLRPSASDKLIF.

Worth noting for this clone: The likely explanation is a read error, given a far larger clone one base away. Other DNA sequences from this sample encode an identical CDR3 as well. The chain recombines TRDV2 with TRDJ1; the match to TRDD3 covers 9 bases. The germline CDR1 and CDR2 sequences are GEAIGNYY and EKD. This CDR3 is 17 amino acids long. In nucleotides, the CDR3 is TGTGCTTGTGACGGACTGGGGGACCTTCTTAACACCGATAAACTCATCTTT. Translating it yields CACDGLGDLLNTDKLIF.

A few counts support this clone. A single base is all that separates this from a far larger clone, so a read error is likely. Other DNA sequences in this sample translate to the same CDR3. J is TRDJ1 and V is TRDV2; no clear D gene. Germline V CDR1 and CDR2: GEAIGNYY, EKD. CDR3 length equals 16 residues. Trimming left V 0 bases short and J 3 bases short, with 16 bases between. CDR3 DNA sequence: TGTGCCTGTGACACCGTCACAGCAATGAAGGCCGATAAACTCATCTTT. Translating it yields CACDTVTAMKADKLIF.

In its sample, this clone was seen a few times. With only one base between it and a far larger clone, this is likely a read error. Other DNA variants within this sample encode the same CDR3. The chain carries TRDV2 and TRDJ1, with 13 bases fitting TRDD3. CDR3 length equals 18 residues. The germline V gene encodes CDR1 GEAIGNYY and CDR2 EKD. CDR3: CACDAVLGDTRDTDKLIF. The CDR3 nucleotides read TGTGCTTGTGACGCCGTACTGGGGGATACGCGGGACACCGATAAACTCATCTTT.

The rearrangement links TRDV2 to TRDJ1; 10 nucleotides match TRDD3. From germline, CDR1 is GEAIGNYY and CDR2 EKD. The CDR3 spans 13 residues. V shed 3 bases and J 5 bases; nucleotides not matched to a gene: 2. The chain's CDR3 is CACDRLGDDKLIF. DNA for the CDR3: TGTGCCTGTGACCGACTGGGGGATGATAAACTCATCTTT.

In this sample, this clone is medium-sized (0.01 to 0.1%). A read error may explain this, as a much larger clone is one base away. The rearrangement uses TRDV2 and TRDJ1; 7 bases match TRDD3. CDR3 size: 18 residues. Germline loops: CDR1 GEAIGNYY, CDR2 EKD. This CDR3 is CACEPLTLLGIHTDKLTF. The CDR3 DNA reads TGTGCCTGTGAACCTCTAACCTTACTGGGGATCCACACCGATAAACTCACCTTT.

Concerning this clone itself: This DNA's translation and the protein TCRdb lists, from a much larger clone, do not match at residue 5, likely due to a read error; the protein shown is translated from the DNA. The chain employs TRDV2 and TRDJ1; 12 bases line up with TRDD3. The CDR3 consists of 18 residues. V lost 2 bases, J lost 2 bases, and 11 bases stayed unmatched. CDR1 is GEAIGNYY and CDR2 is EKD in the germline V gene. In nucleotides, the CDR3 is TGTGCCTGTGACATTCTTACTGGGGGATACAGAATGACCGATAAACTCATCTTT. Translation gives CACDILTGGYRMTDKLIF.

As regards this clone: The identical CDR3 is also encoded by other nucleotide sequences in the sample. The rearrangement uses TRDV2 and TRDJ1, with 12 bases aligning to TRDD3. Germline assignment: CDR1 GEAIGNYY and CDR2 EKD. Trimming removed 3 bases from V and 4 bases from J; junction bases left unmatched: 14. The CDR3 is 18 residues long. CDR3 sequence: CACDPLLGDTQNHDKLIF. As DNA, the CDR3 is TGTGCCTGTGACCCTTTACTGGGGGATACTCAGAACCACGATAAACTCATCTTT.